A single sample is the source of the 22 T cell receptor beta chains below, sequenced in a study of cytomegalovirus exposure and HLA in healthy donors. Vbeta (60) and Jbeta (13) primers were used in the PCR. Here immunoSEQ multiplex PCR was the method, and the copy in TCRdb shows in-frame clones only, minus some. Of some 150,000 clones in the sample, approximately 79% were seen once. Input material: PBMCs. These receptors all stem from a woman in her twenties or thirties in good health and CMV-seronegative.

The chain couples TRBV29-1 to TRBJ2-2; D uncertain. The CDR3 length is 11 residues. Germline-derived CDR1 and CDR2 are SQVTM and ANQGSEA. V was shortened by 7 bases and J by 3 bases, with 6 bases between the two germline ends. The CDR3 spells CSGGDTGELFF. In DNA, the CDR3 is TGCAGCGGAGGAGACACCGGGGAGCTGTTTTTT.

This clone was observed a handful of times. This chain links TRBV6-5 with TRBJ1-1; D possibly corresponds to TRBD1 (5 bases). Trimming removed 7 bases from V and 1 base from J, with 13 bases in between. CDR3 length equals 14 residues. Germline lookup yields CDR1 MNHEY and CDR2 SVGAGI. CDR3 protein: CASISRAKNTEAFF. The CDR3 nucleotides are TGTGCCAGCATCAGCAGGGCGAAGAACACTGAAGCTTTCTTT.

The chain is built from TRBV7-2 and TRBJ2-6; TRBD1 is a possible D gene (5 bases). CDR3 size: 16 residues. The germline CDR1 and CDR2 sequences are SGHTA and FQGNSA. V lost 5 bases to trimming and J lost 0 bases, with 11 bases between them. In nucleotides, the CDR3 is TGTGCCAGCAGCCTCGGACAACCCTCTGGGGCCAACGTCCTGACTTTC. Protein product: CASSLGQPSGANVLTF.

The genes are TRBV5-1 and TRBJ2-7; 7 bases fit TRBD1. V shed 4 bases and J 4 bases; nucleotides not matched to a gene: 5. CDR1 and CDR2 from the germline V gene are SGHRS and YFSETQ. The CDR3 runs to 13 residues. The CDR3 here is CASSARDSYEQYF. Written as DNA, the CDR3 is TGCGCCAGCAGCGCCCGGGACAGTTACGAGCAGTACTTC.

Concerning this clone: Compared with germline, one end of the junction differs, possibly owing to a read error. The V call is TRBV2, the J call TRBJ2-4, with 8 bases aligning to TRBD2. Germline V gives CDR1 SNHLY, CDR2 FYNNEI. The CDR3 is made up of 10 amino acids. CDR3 nucleotides: TGTGCCAGCAGGGGACGGGGGGGATCGTTC. It specifies CASRGRGGSF.

This chain joins TRBV30 and TRBJ1-1; D call uncertain. The V gene lost 5 bases and the J gene lost 3 bases, with 16 bases spanning the gap. The CDR3 has 14 amino acids. CDR1 and CDR2 from the germline V gene are GTSNPN and SVGIG (reference sequence). The CDR3 spells CAWQFEGIDTEAFF. The CDR3, as DNA: TGTGCCTGGCAGTTCGAGGGAATTGACACTGAAGCTTTCTTT.

The rearrangement links TRBV7-2 to TRBJ2-5; D is undetermined. With 1 base removed from V and 5 bases from J, the gap between germline ends came to 11 bases. Germline V gene sequence: CDR1 SGHTA, CDR2 FQGNSA. The length of the CDR3 is 14 residues. The CDR3, as DNA: TGTGCCAGCAGCTTAGGGCGACTTCCGGAGACCCAGTACTTC. Amino acid sequence: CASSLGRLPETQYF.

The table lists this clone with a count of one. The rearrangement joins TRBV30 to TRBJ2-5; D may be TRBD1 (5 bases). The closer fit of TRBJ2-7 to the DNA end suggests the J call may be wrong. The CDR3 is 14 residues long. Germline V gene sequence: CDR1 GTSNPN, CDR2 SVGIG (reference sequence). DNA of the CDR3: TGTGCCTGGAGTGTAAGGCAGGGCTATTACGAGCAGTACTTC. It translates to CAWSVRQGYYEQYF.

This clone was counted once. V is TRBV5-1 and J is TRBJ2-2, with D possibly TRBD2 on 7 matching bases. With 7 bases removed from V and 3 bases from J, the gap between germline ends came to 19 bases. The CDR3 runs 16 residues. The germline gives CDR1 SGHRS, CDR2 YFSETQ. Here the CDR3 reads CASSPFEGGDTGELFF. CDR3 DNA sequence: TGCGCCAGCTCCCCCTTCGAGGGGGGGGACACCGGGGAGCTGTTTTTT.

The CDR3 loop reads CASSNTQGTEAFF. In DNA, the CDR3 is TGTGCCAGCAGTAATACACAGGGGACTGAAGCTTTCTTT. The V gene is TRBV28, the J gene TRBJ1-1; 7 positions match TRBD1. The V gene end was trimmed by 5 bases and the J gene end by 5 bases; junction bases not matched to a gene: 5. The CDR3 spans 13 residues. Germline V gene lookup returns CDR1 MDHEN and CDR2 SYDVKM. The variable domain in full, with the rest retrieved from reference TRBV28 and TRBJ1-1, is DVKVTQSSRYLVKRTGEKVFLECVQDMDHENMFWYRQDPGLGLRLIYFSYDVKMKEKGDIPEGYSVSREKKERFSLILESASTNQTSMYLCASSNTQGTEAFFGQGTRLTVV.

This clone was seen only a few times. The chain couples TRBV21-1 to TRBJ2-3; the listed D gene, TRBD1, was not tested against the DNA. TRBV21-1 is termed a pseudogene. This CDR3 contains 16 residues. The CDR3 DNA is TGTGCCAGCAGCAAAGTGAGGACAGGAACGTCAGATACGCAGTATTTT. It is translated as CASSKVRTGTSDTQYF.

The gene calls are TRBV6-5 and TRBJ2-1; TRBD2 aligns across 7 bases. J gave up 7 bases and V 8 bases, and 11 bases lay outside the gene matches. From germline, CDR1 is MNHEY and CDR2 SVGAGI. This CDR3 comprises 14 residues. The chain's CDR3 is CASFTWGGRNEQFF. The CDR3 region has the DNA TGTGCCAGCTTCACTTGGGGAGGGCGAAATGAGCAGTTCTTC.

The chain combines TRBV7-8 with TRBJ1-1, with no clear D. Germline CDR1 is SGHVS and CDR2 is FQNEAQ. CDR3 length: 13 residues. V gave up 7 bases and J gave up 1 base, with 10 bases separating them. The chain's CDR3 is CASTRMANTEAFF. DNA of the CDR3: TGTGCCAGCACCCGCATGGCGAACACTGAAGCTTTCTTT.

The chain employs TRBV2 and TRBJ2-1, with D maybe TRBD2 (5 bases). Germline V gene lookup returns CDR1 SNHLY and CDR2 FYNNEI. The CDR3 has 15 residues. With 6 bases removed from V and 0 bases from J, the gap between germline ends came to 12 bases. CDR3 in DNA: TGTGCCAGCAGCTCGGGATCCAGCTCCTACAATGAGCAGTTCTTC. It yields the protein CASSSGSSSYNEQFF.

The J gene is TRBJ1-2, the V gene TRBV27; the match to TRBD1 covers 8 bases. The V gene end was trimmed by 3 bases and the J gene end by 5 bases; junction bases not matched to a gene: 5. The germline CDR1 and CDR2 sequences are MNHEY and SMNVEV (reference sequence). This CDR3 has 14 residues. The CDR3 spells CASSLDGTGYGYTF. The CDR3 nucleotides read TGTGCCAGCAGTTTGGATGGGACAGGTTATGGCTACACCTTC.

This clone was counted once. The chain combines TRBV14 with TRBJ2-3; D unresolved. CDR3 length: 11 residues. The V gene's germline CDR1 is SGHDN and CDR2 FVKESK. V lost 3 bases to trimming and J lost 4 bases, with 2 bases between them. Here the CDR3 reads CASSHSDTQYF. DNA for the CDR3: TGTGCCAGCAGCCACTCAGATACGCAGTATTTT. The complete variable domain, with remaining parts taken from reference TRBV14 and TRBJ2-3, reads EAGVTQFPSHSVIEKGQTVTLRCDPISGHDNLYWYRRVMGKEIKFLLHFVKESKQDESGMPNNRFLAERTGGTYSTLKVQPAELEDSGVYFCASSHSDTQYFGPGTRLTVL.

Only a few counts were recorded for this clone. The gene calls are TRBV2 and TRBJ1-4, with unresolved D. The germline V gene has CDR1 SNHLY and CDR2 FYNNEI. V gave up 10 bases and J gave up 6 bases, with 15 bases separating them. The CDR3 contains 13 residues. CDR3 nucleotides: TGTGCCACCAGCGTCCGAGGCGATGAAAAACTGTTTTTT. Its protein product is CATSVRGDEKLFF.

The chain is built from TRBV7-3 and TRBJ2-3; D possibly corresponds to TRBD2 (6 bases). CDR1 and CDR2 from the germline V gene are SGHTA and FQGTGA. The CDR3 runs 13 residues. Between the trimmed V and J ends, which lost 5 bases and 4 bases, there was a span of 10 bases. CDR3 in amino acids: CASSPSGADTQYF. The DNA for the CDR3 is TGTGCCAGCAGCCCCTCGGGGGCAGATACGCAGTATTTT.

This clone came up once. The rearrangement joins TRBV7-9 to TRBJ1-4; D ambiguous. Deletions cut 5 bases from V and 5 bases from J, with 9 bases between. CDR3 length equals 13 residues. Per germline, CDR1 SEHNR and CDR2 FQNEAQ (reference sequence). The CDR3, as DNA: TGTGCCAGCAGCAGCCCGTTAAATGAAAAACTGTTTTTT. It yields the protein CASSSPLNEKLFF.

The V gene is TRBV4-1, the J gene TRBJ2-1; 8 bases line up with TRBD1. V gave up 2 bases and J gave up 4 bases; unmatched junction bases: 16. There are 19 residues in the CDR3. In germline, CDR1 is MGHRA, CDR2 YSYEKL. The CDR3 nucleotides read TGCGCCAGCAGCCAACCACTCAAACGGACAGGGATACTTTACAATGAGCAGTTCTTC. Translation gives CASSQPLKRTGILYNEQFF.

About this clone: This CDR3 is also generated by other DNA sequences in the sample. The chain joins TRBV27 to TRBJ2-7; the match to TRBD1 covers 8 bases. Germline-derived CDR1 and CDR2 are MNHEY and SMNVEV (reference sequence). There are 14 residues in the CDR3. The junction had 5 bases not matched to a gene; V was cut back by 3 bases and J by 4 bases. In nucleotides, the CDR3 is TGTGCCAGCAGTTTGGGGCAGGGGGCTTACGAGCAGTACTTC. Translated, it gives CASSLGQGAYEQYF.

The chain joins TRBV11-2 to TRBJ2-5; 8 bases are shared with TRBD2. V trimming: 1 base; J trimming: 2 bases; junction bases outside the gene matches: 9. CDR1 and CDR2 from the germline V gene are SGHAT and FQNNGV. The CDR3 sequence is 17 residues long. CDR3: CASSLGRREANQETQYF. The DNA for the CDR3 is TGTGCCAGCAGCTTAGGAAGGCGGGAGGCCAATCAAGAGACCCAGTACTTC.